Given below is one T cell receptor (beta chain) in context. As yet, its antigen is unknown. This record comes from a study of T cell repertoires in cytomegalovirus infection. Across the study: CMV epitopes in the study were HLA-C-restricted (recently identified) and HLA-B-restricted (well studied). Indications of both CMV infection and matching HLA type were provided by public TCR beta signatures.

Germline loops: CDR1 SNHLY, CDR2 FYNNEI. Trimming took 11 bases from V and 2 from J; bases not matched to a gene: 7. The CDR3 sequence is 15 residues long. TCRdb analysed the reads with MiXCR anew, one entry per CDR3 protein. This table holds some 920,000 distinct CDR3 sequences, less than 40% found once. General observations from the study: CMV-specific TCR beta clonotypes restricted by HLA-C were the ones dominating the ex vivo response. Summed frequency of shared TCR beta families picked out CMV carriers who also had the relevant HLA.

The sequence derives from a human donor in good health (CMV status not recorded). Some clones in this sample may be carry-over from other donors' samples. The chain recombines TRBV2 with TRBJ2-1; 12 nucleotides agree with TRBD2. Here the sequenced sample was cultured CD8+ T cells from PBMCs, taken from culture after CMV antigen stimulation. Written as DNA, the CDR3 is TGTGCCGCCGCGCTAGCGGGGGGGCCCTACAATGAGCAGTTCTTC. It codes for CAAALAGGPYNEQFF.